One T cell receptor (beta chain) is described in this entry. It lacks a known antigen. No quality values exist for individual bases; no much larger clone is one base distant. Donors were healthy HIV-negative adults with no recently reported acute infections or vaccinations. Every donor was a Caucasian adult residing in Nashville, Tennessee, USA. CD4+ T cells were enriched by magnetic negative selection; naive cells were then positively selected on CD45RA, and the negative fraction formed the memory subset. Blood was collected by leukapheresis, and PBMCs were isolated by Ficoll-Histopaque density gradient centrifugation and then cryopreserved in liquid nitrogen vapor phase. Analytical flow cytometry was used to check the purity and quantity of every magnetically sorted T cell population. Each sorted fraction had its genomic DNA isolated and then quantified by UV absorbance on a Nanodrop 2000c. The entry originates in a study of shared clonotypes between healthy human individuals (dated by TCRdb to about 2020). Study-level background: The cohort comprised a couple of women and a few men aged 18 to 49 years. For each donor, three plates each were used for CD4 naive and CD4 memory, two plates were used for CD8 naive, and one plate was used for CD8 memory. Blood TCR repertoires of about five healthy adults were deeply sequenced to estimate repertoire size and the extent of clonotype sharing between individuals. Different laboratories and diverse techniques were used to prepare libraries and sequence TCR repertoires, to increase sequencing depth and limit assay-specific biases. Per donor, leukapheresis produced somewhere between about 0.9 and 9.5 billion PBMCs.

TCR CDR3 regions were amplified from genomic DNA by multiplex PCR using the deep immunoSEQ assay. Extracted genomic DNA from each cell subset was distributed evenly across all wells of several immunoSEQ 96-well plates, and each plate was treated as a replicate. Each replicate PCR for sorted subsets received about 220 ng genomic DNA, equal to tens of thousands of T cell genomes. Purified libraries were quantified with a Qubit 3.0 fluorometer, sized on a Bioanalyzer 2100, and re-quantified with the KAPA Library Quantification kit. Every immunoSEQ 96-well plate was sequenced on a dedicated single-read 150-cycle Illumina NextSeq 550 flow cell. As for the authors' bioinformatics: Because the immunoSEQ output held only junctional sequences and lacked quality scores, the filtering could not match the filtering applied to full-length reads. To assign V/J genes and CDR3, sequences were annotated using PyIR, a Python wrapper for IgBLAST v1.9, with IMGT germline references. Any read was removed if the V/J assignment was weak (E-value above 1e-6), the CDR3 was missing, or the read contained stop codons, out-of-frame junctions, or ambiguous translated residues. V3J clonotypes were defined as sequences sharing an identical inferred V gene, J gene, and CDR3 amino acid sequence. Percentage overlap between repertoires was calculated by dividing the number of shared unique clonotypes by the size of the smaller repertoire. RTK rarefaction, the Chao1 estimator, and Recon v2.1 estimates of unobserved clonotypes were used to assess repertoire richness. Generation probabilities for all TCRbeta clonotypes obtained by the gDNA method from a handful of donors were computed using OLGA. Sourced from immuneACCESS, this table was stored by TCRdb with only in-frame sequences that have V and J called. A share of the clones is absent; for the studies checked, an unresolved V gene accounts for under half, and the remainder has no known explanation. V, J and clone size derive from that table, while D and trimming were established from the DNA sequence. In all, the sample holds approximately 2,000,000 clones, and just under 95% of those were seen once. In total, the top ten clones hold about 0.41% of the sample.

Compared with germline, V lacks 0 bases and J lacks 2 bases; bases without a gene match: 5. The germline V gene sets CDR1 to SGHVS and CDR2 to FNYEAQ. From cysteine to phenylalanine, the CDR3 is 16 amino acids long. Only the CDR3 DNA is retained, 48 bases long and in frame from the first base. The full study reports these points: Sharing across several donors was observed for approximately 5% of naive CD4, 3.5% of naive CD8, about 2.3% of memory CD4, and over 0.3% of memory CD8 clonotypes. Because the study included only a small number of donors, the genetic and exposure-history diversity represented was limited. Only blood was sampled, and tissue TCR repertoires likely differ from those in blood. Rarefaction of sorted-subset datasets indicated incomplete sequencing despite the large sequencing depth. Higher generation probabilities were observed for clonotypes shared by all four sorted-subset donors than for non-shared clonotypes. Naive subsets generally had larger estimated clonotype richness than memory subsets did. Based on pairwise subsampling, the degree of clonotype sharing among donors was expected to be affected by sequencing depth.

The sequencing sample was made of naive CD4+ T cells from PBMCs. The sample's cell subset or site, from its label and the paper: CD45RA+ positively selected. The chain employs TRBV7-6 and TRBJ2-3, and TRBD1 matches 7 of the central bases. This TCR derives from a man aged 18 to 35 in good health. Some clones in this sample may be carry-over from other donors' samples. The nucleotides are TGTGCCAGCAGCTTAGCGCCGGGACAGACCACAGATACGCAGTATTTT. It is translated as CASSLAPGQTTDTQYF.